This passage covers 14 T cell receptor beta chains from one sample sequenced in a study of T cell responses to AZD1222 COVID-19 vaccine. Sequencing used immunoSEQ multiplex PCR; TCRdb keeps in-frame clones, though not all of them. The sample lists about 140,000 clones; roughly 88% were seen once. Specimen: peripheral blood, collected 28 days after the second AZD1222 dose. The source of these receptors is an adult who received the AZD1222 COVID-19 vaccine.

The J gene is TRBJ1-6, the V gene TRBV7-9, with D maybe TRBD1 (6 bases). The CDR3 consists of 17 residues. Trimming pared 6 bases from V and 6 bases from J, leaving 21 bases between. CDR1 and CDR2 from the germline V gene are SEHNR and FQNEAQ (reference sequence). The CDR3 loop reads CASSTTRKGGFNSPLHF. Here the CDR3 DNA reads TGTGCCAGCAGTACTACCAGAAAAGGGGGGTTTAATTCACCCCTCCACTTT.

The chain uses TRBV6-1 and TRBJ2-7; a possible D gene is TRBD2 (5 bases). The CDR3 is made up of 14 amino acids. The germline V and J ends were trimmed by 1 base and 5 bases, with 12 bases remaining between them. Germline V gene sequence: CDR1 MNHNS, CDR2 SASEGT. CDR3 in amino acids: CASSEVGLQDEQYF. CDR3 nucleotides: TGTGCCAGCAGTGAAGTAGGACTTCAGGACGAGCAGTACTTC.

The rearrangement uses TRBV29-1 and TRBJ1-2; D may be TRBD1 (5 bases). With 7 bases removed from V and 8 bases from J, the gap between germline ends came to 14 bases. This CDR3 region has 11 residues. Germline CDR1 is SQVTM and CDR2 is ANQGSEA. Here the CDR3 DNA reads TGCAGCGCGACGGGGGGTAGAGGCTACACCTTC. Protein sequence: CSATGGRGYTF.

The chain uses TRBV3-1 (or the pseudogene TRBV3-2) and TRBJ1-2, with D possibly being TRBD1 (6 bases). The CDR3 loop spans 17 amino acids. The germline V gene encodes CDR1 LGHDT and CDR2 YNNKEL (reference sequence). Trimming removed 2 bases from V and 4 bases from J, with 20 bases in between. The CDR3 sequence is CASSQRGGARVGYGYTF. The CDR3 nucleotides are TGTGCCAGCAGCCAACGCGGGGGGGCCAGGGTGGGCTATGGCTACACCTTC.

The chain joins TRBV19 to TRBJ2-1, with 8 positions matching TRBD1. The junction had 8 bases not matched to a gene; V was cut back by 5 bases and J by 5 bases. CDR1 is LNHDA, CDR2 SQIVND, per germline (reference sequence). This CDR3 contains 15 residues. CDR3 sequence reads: CASSAHGTGNNEQFF. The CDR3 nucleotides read TGTGCCAGTAGTGCCCACGGGACAGGCAACAATGAGCAGTTCTTC.

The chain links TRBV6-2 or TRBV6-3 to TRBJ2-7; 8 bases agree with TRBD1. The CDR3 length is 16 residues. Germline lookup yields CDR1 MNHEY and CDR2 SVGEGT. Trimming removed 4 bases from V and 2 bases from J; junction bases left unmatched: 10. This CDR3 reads CASSSWTGTEPYEQYF. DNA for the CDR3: TGTGCCAGCAGTTCCTGGACAGGGACGGAGCCCTACGAGCAGTACTTC.

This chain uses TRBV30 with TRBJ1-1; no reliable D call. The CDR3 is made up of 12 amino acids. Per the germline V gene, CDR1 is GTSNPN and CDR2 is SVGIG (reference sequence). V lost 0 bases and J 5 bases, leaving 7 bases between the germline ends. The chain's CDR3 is CAWSVQRTEAFF. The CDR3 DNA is TGTGCCTGGAGTGTACAAAGGACTGAAGCTTTCTTT.

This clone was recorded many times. CDR3: CASRENTGELFF. In nucleotides, the CDR3 is TGTGCCAGCAGGGAGAACACCGGGGAGCTGTTTTTT. V gene TRBV27 combines with J gene TRBJ2-2; D gene uncertain. The CDR3 loop spans 12 amino acids. Trimming removed 6 bases from V and 1 base from J, with 3 bases in between. Germline lookup yields CDR1 MNHEY and CDR2 SMNVEV (reference sequence).

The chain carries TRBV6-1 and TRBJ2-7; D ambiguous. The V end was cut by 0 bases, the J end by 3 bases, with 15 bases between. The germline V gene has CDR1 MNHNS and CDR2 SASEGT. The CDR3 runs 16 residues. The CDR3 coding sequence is TGTGCCAGCAGTGAAGCGCTGAGTGGCTGGGACTACGAGCAGTACTTC. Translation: CASSEALSGWDYEQYF.

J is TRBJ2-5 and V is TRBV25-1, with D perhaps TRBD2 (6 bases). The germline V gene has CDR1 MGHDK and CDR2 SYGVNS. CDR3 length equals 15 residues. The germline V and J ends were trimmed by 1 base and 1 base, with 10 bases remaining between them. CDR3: CASSESRGTQETQYF. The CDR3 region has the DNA TGTGCCAGCAGTGAATCCCGGGGGACCCAAGAGACCCAGTACTTC.

CDR3 loop: CASSLAVTRAQNTEAFF. Here the CDR3 DNA reads TGTGCCAGCAGCTTGGCCGTGACGCGGGCTCAGAACACTGAAGCTTTCTTT. This rearrangement joins TRBV5-4 to TRBJ1-1, with D unclear. V gave up 0 bases and J gave up 1 base, with 16 bases separating them. The CDR3 spans 17 residues. Germline CDR1 SGHNT, CDR2 YYREEE (reference sequence).

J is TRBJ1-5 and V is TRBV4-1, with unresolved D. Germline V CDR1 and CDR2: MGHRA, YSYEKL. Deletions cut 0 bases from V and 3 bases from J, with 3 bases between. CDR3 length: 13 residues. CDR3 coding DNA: TGCGCCAGCAGCCAAGAGGTCAATCAGCCCCAGCATTTT. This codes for CASSQEVNQPQHF.

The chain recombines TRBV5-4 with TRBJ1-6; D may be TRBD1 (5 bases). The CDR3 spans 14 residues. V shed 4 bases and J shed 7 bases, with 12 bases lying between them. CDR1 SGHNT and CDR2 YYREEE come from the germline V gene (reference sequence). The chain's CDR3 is CASSLRDSNSPLHF. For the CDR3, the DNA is TGTGCCAGCAGCCTACGGGACTCGAATTCACCCCTCCACTTT.

DNA of the CDR3: TGTGCTAGTGCCACCGGTCAGCCCCAGCATTTT. Amino acids: CASATGQPQHF. The chain uses TRBV12-5 and TRBJ1-5; D unresolved. Trimming removed 7 bases from V and 6 bases from J, with 7 bases in between. CDR3 length equals 11 residues. CDR1 and CDR2 (germline): LGHNT, FRNRAP.